This record concerns one T cell receptor (beta chain) sequence. Reverse transcription used roughly 0.45 to 1 ug RNA and random hexamers. From the immunoSEQ multiplex PCR reads, TCRdb called clonotypes with MiXCR, one entry per CDR3 protein. The sample includes over 100,000 distinct CDR3 sequences, approximately 96% seen only once; the top ten take 0.096%. The data were taken from a study of CD8 T cells in Susac syndrome. This CDR3 region has 16 residues. Germline V CDR1 and CDR2: MDHEN, SYDVKM. V dropped 5 bases and J dropped 6; count of bases not matched to a gene: 9. The source is a human donor in good health. Sequences were obtained from CD4+ T cells from PBMCs. This chain links TRBV28 with TRBJ1-5; 11 positions match TRBD1. The CDR3 DNA follows: TGTGCCAGCAGTCCATCCGGGACAGGGGGATTTCAGCCCCAGCATTTT. Its translation: CASSPSGTGGFQPQHF. Full variable domain (rest looked up from reference TRBV28 and TRBJ1-5): DVKVTQSSRYLVKRTGEKVFLECVQDMDHENMFWYRQDPGLGLRLIYFSYDVKMKEKGDIPEGYSVSREKKERFSLILESASTNQTSMYLCASSPSGTGGFQPQHFGDGTRLSIL.